This T cell receptor beta chain emerged from a study of beta chain features in type 1 diabetes. For the study at large: Across every sample, around 110,000,000 sorted cells were examined in total.

Study observations and caveats: TCRB rearrangement may or may not be influenced by HLA type; here this remained unresolved. Lower insertion and higher deletion counts appeared at VDJ junctions in type 1 diabetes patients.

Between the trimmed V and J ends, which lost 2 bases and 0 bases, there was a span of 4 bases. Germline V gene lookup returns CDR1 KGHSH and CDR2 LQKENI. This CDR3 is built from 14 residues. This clone was counted only a few times. Its antigen is not identified. The investigators reverse transcribed all of the isolated RNA, so they sequenced expressed TCRB transcripts. Average reads for naive, central memory and regulatory T cell samples were 3.5 million to 4.5 million. Generated by immunoSEQ multiplex PCR, the TCRdb table keeps only in-frame clones and is missing some. The repertoire holds about 160,000 clones, with over 7.5% as singletons.

The J gene is TRBJ2-2, the V gene TRBV18; D unclear. The sequence was collected from a man aged 18 to 29 in good health. Source material: central memory CD4+ T cells from blood. The CDR3 loop reads CASSPTANTGELFF. In DNA form, the CDR3 reads TGTGCCAGCTCACCAACAGCGAACACCGGGGAGCTGTTTTTT.